A single sample is the source of the 17 T cell receptor beta chains below, sequenced in a study of T cell responses to AZD1222 COVID-19 vaccine. Some clones are missing from TCRdb's copy, which holds only in-frame ones; the method was immunoSEQ multiplex PCR. Among some 130,000 clones, 70% to 90% were seen once, and the ten largest hold about 1.5%. The sequencing used peripheral blood, collected on day 0 of AZD1222 vaccination. Receptors were obtained from an adult in good health.

The V call is TRBV27, the J call TRBJ2-1, with 9 bases that match TRBD1. Germline V gene lookup returns CDR1 MNHEY and CDR2 SMNVEV (reference sequence). V was clipped by 4 bases and J by 7 bases; unmatched bases: 17. The CDR3 is 18 residues long. The CDR3 reads CASSSGGGQGTGRNEQFF. The CDR3 nucleotides are TGTGCCAGCAGTTCGGGGGGTGGCCAAGGGACAGGGAGAAATGAGCAGTTCTTC.

This clone was observed a single time. This chain uses TRBV5-1 with TRBJ1-6; D is uncertain. Germline CDR1 reads SGHRS; CDR2 reads YFSETQ. The CDR3 totals 13 residues. Between the trimmed V and J ends, which lost 0 bases and 12 bases, there was a span of 10 bases. The CDR3 region is CASSLAGREPLHF. CDR3 DNA sequence: TGCGCCAGCAGCTTGGCCGGACGGGAACCCCTCCACTTT.

DNA for the CDR3: TGTGCCAGCAGCTTTGCAAACACCATATATTTT. It codes for CASSFANTIYF. This chain joins TRBV7-9 and TRBJ1-3; no definite D call. The germline V gene has CDR1 SEHNR and CDR2 FQNEAQ (reference sequence). V lost 3 bases to trimming and J lost 6 bases, with 3 bases between them. This CDR3 contains 11 residues.

The chain links TRBV4-3 to TRBJ2-1; 8 nucleotides agree with TRBD2. Germline CDR1 and CDR2: LGHNA and YSLEER. V shed 5 bases, J shed 2 bases, and the junction held 11 bases outside the gene matches. The CDR3 is 17 amino acids. CDR3 bases: TGCGCCAGCAGCAGGGTTGGGCGGGAGGTGACCTACAATGAGCAGTTCTTC. Protein: CASSRVGREVTYNEQFF.

J is TRBJ1-2 and V is TRBV7-9; D ambiguous. Germline CDR1 and CDR2: SEHNR and FQNEAQ (reference sequence). The CDR3 is 13 amino acids. Trimming stripped 2 bases from V and 3 bases from J, with 7 bases between. CDR3 in DNA: TGTGCCAGCAGCTTAAGGTGGGACTATGGCTACACCTTC. It translates to CASSLRWDYGYTF. Full variable domain (remainder filled in from reference TRBV7-9 and TRBJ1-2): DTGVSQNPRHKITKRGQNVTFRCDPISEHNRLYWYRQTLGQGPEFLTYFQNEAQLEKSRLLSDRFSAERPKGSFSTLEIQRTEQGDSAMYLCASSLRWDYGYTFGSGTRLTVV.

The V and J genes are TRBV7-6 and TRBJ2-2; D gene ambiguous. Germline V gives CDR1 SGHVS, CDR2 FNYEAQ. This CDR3 has 14 amino acids. V was shortened by 1 base and J by 1 base, with 4 bases between the two germline ends. The CDR3: CASSLVRNTGELFF. Written as DNA, the CDR3 is TGTGCCAGCAGCTTAGTCCGGAACACCGGGGAGCTGTTTTTT.

Comment on this clone: The junction departs from the called germline gene at one end, perhaps through a read error. This chain connects TRBV5-1 to TRBJ1-2, with unresolved D. The CDR3 has 14 amino acids. Germline values: CDR1 SGHRS, CDR2 YFSETQ. The CDR3 protein is CASNLSPGGYGYTF. CDR3 in DNA: TGCGCCAGCAACTTGAGCCCAGGAGGCTATGGCTACACCTTC.

The rearrangement links TRBV5-3 to TRBJ2-7, with D perhaps matching TRBD1 or TRBD2 (6 bases each). TRBV5-3 falls under the ORF class, with uncertain function. V lost 9 bases and J lost 12, with 16 bases in between. The CDR3 is 10 amino acids. This chain's CDR3 is CATKRGRRYF. The CDR3 bases are TGTGCCACAAAACGGGGGCGCAGGTACTTC.

V gene TRBV15 combines with J gene TRBJ2-1; 9 nucleotides agree with TRBD2. The CDR3 contains 17 residues. Germline V lookup: CDR1 LNHNV, CDR2 YYDKDF (reference sequence). V lost 0 bases to trimming and J lost 3 bases; unmatched junction nucleotides: 6. This CDR3 reads CATSRDRAGGLYNEQFF. In nucleotides, the CDR3 is TGTGCCACCAGCAGAGATAGAGCGGGAGGACTCTACAATGAGCAGTTCTTC.

The V gene is TRBV19, the J gene TRBJ1-5, with D uncertain. V lost 3 bases to trimming and J lost 3 bases, with 18 bases between them. Germline CDR1 and CDR2: LNHDA and SQIVND (reference sequence). The CDR3 is 17 residues long. The CDR3 DNA reads TGTGCCAGTAGTATTCTTTTGGCCGGGCCTCTCAATCAGCCCCAGCATTTT. It is translated as CASSILLAGPLNQPQHF.

This clone has just one count. CDR3 nucleotides: TGTGCCAGCAGCGAACAAGGGTACACTGAAGCTTTCTTT. Its protein is CASSEQGYTEAFF. This chain connects TRBV7-6 to TRBJ1-1, with D unclear. The germline V gene encodes CDR1 SGHVS and CDR2 FNYEAQ. The CDR3 is 13 amino acids. Trimming cost V 5 bases and J 3 bases, with 10 bases left between them.

This clone has a handful of counts. The rearrangement links TRBV10-3 to TRBJ1-1, with D perhaps matching TRBD1 (5 bases). This CDR3 has 12 residues. CDR1 and CDR2 (germline): ENHRY, SYGVKD. Trimming left V 0 bases short and J 6 bases short, with 5 bases between. The CDR3 DNA sequence: TGTGCCATCAGTGAGTCGGGGGCTGAAGCTTTCTTT. It encodes CAISESGAEAFF.

The chain has TRBV7-2 and TRBJ1-4, with D tentatively TRBD1 (5 bases). The CDR3 loop spans 14 amino acids. Germline lookup yields CDR1 SGHTA and CDR2 FQGNSA. The ends were cut back, 5 bases at V and 7 bases at J, with 14 bases in the middle. For the CDR3, the DNA is TGTGCCAGCAGCCCCGGGAGGCAGGGTGAAAAACTGTTTTTT. This translates into CASSPGRQGEKLFF.

The J gene is TRBJ1-4, the V gene TRBV5-1; D possibly corresponds to TRBD1 (5 bases). Per the germline V gene, CDR1 is SGHRS and CDR2 is YFSETQ. The V end lost 5 bases, the J end lost 10 bases, and 12 bases lay between the germline ends. The CDR3 spans 12 residues. The DNA for the CDR3 is TGCGCCAGCAGAGAAGGGGAGAGAAAACTGTTTTTT. It yields the protein CASREGERKLFF.

The chain combines TRBV28 with TRBJ2-3, with 8 bases fitting TRBD1. The CDR3 totals 16 residues. J lost 8 bases, V lost 6 bases, and 16 bases had no gene match. Per the germline V gene, CDR1 is MDHEN and CDR2 is SYDVKM. The CDR3: CASSLFGRGRSGTQYF. The CDR3 bases are TGTGCCAGCAGCTTGTTTGGCAGGGGGCGCAGCGGTACGCAGTATTTT.

V and J are TRBV15 and TRBJ1-2; D is unclear. This CDR3 is built from 13 residues. Between the trimmed V and J ends, which lost 4 bases and 0 bases, there was a span of 6 bases. CDR1 and CDR2 (germline): LNHNV, YYDKDF (reference sequence). The CDR3 DNA reads TGTGCCACCAGCAAGGGCACTAACTATGGCTACACCTTC. Translation gives CATSKGTNYGYTF.

The rearrangement uses TRBV29-1 and TRBJ2-7; the D call may be TRBD1 or TRBD2 (5 bases each). Trimming took off 6 bases at V and 5 bases at J, with 17 bases between the two ends. This CDR3 has 13 residues. CDR1 is SQVTM and CDR2 is ANQGSEA in the germline V gene. CDR3 nucleotide sequence: TGCAGCGTGAACACAGTGGGGGACCACGAGCAGTACTTC. Translating it yields CSVNTVGDHEQYF.